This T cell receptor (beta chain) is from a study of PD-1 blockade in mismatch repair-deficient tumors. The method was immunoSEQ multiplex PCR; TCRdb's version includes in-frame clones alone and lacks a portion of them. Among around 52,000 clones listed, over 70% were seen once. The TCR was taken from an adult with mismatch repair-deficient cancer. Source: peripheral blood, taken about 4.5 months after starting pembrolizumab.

CDR3 in amino acids: CASSSQGRGGNTIYF. The CDR3 DNA sequence: TGTGCCAGTAGTTCACAGGGCCGTGGCGGAAACACCATATATTTT. The rearrangement uses TRBV19 and TRBJ1-3, with D possibly being TRBD1 (6 bases). Trimming removed 5 bases at V and 4 bases at J, with 15 bases between. This CDR3 is built from 15 residues. In germline, CDR1 is LNHDA, CDR2 SQIVND (reference sequence). Variable domain in full (rest from reference TRBV19 and TRBJ1-3): DGGITQSPKYLFRKEGQNVTLSCEQNLNHDAMYWYRQDPGQGLRLIYYSQIVNDFQKGDIAEGYSVSREKKESFPLTVTSAQKNPTAFYLCASSSQGRGGNTIYFGEGSWLTVV.